A selection of T cell receptor beta chains follows, all from one sample in a study of Ad26.COV2.S vaccination and SARS-CoV-2 variants. Profiling relied on immunoSEQ multiplex PCR, and the TCRdb table lists in-frame clones only, not all of them. The data contain more than 400,000 clones, around 92% of them singletons. Sequencing used peripheral blood, obtained in a trial of Ad26.COV2.S vaccine versus placebo. The source of these receptors is a person aged 18 to 65 who received the Ad26.COV2.S COVID-19 vaccine or a placebo. The CDR3 runs from the conserved cysteine through the conserved F or W. Each record gives: D gene, clone size, J gene, V gene, CDR3 protein, CDR3 DNA. The D gene is left open where the match is weak. Clone size appears in some rows only: once, few, many, or a class for an expanded clone.

>TRBD1|.|TRBJ2-7|TRBV28
CASSPYRTGETYEQYF
TGTGCCAGCAGTCCATATCGGACAGGGGAGACCTACGAGCAGTACTTC
>.|.|TRBJ2-5|TRBV12-3/TRBV12-4
CASRGDYQETQYF
TGTGCCAGCAGAGGAGACTACCAAGAGACCCAGTACTTC
>.|.|TRBJ2-3|TRBV7-8
CASSLIPGTGTDTQYF
TGTGCCAGCAGCTTAATTCCAGGGACGGGTACAGATACGCAGTATTTT
>TRBD1|.|TRBJ1-6|TRBV2
CASREGTEGRALHF
TGTGCCAGCAGGGAGGGGACAGAGGGCAGGGCCCTCCACTTT
>.|.|TRBJ2-2|TRBV30
CAWSVGAGELFF
TGTGCCTGGAGTGTAGGGGCCGGGGAGCTGTTTTTT
>.|.|TRBJ2-1|TRBV5-4
CASIEVGGSYNEQFF
TGTGCCAGCATCGAAGTAGGGGGCTCCTACAATGAGCAGTTCTTC
>.|.|TRBJ1-6|TRBV5-6
CASSVDRGYNSPLHF
TGTGCCAGCAGCGTGGACAGAGGATATAATTCACCCCTCCACTTT
>.|.|TRBJ2-1|TRBV2
CASSALSRLNEQFF
TGTGCCAGCAGTGCCCTCTCGCGCCTCAATGAGCAGTTCTTC
>TRBD1|.|TRBJ2-7|TRBV30
CAGSGQGARYEQYF
TGTGCCGGATCTGGACAGGGGGCGCGCTACGAGCAGTACTTC
>TRBD1|.|TRBJ1-2|TRBV28
CASSPNSGTVYGYTF
TGTGCCAGCAGCCCAAACTCCGGGACAGTCTATGGCTACACCTTC
>.|.|TRBJ1-2|TRBV19
CATRSVSQGRNYGYTF
TGTGCCACCAGGTCCGTTAGCCAGGGGAGAAACTATGGCTACACCTTC
>.|.|TRBJ1-1|TRBV5-1
CASSPGRLVGEAFF
TGCGCCAGCAGCCCGGGGAGGCTGGTCGGCGAAGCTTTCTTT
>.|.|TRBJ1-2|TRBV15
CATSSRPHTQTVYGYTF
TGTGCCACCAGCAGTCGCCCCCATACTCAGACCGTCTATGGCTACACCTTC
>.|.|TRBJ2-1|TRBV29-1
CSAGVGNEQFF
TGCAGCGCAGGAGTAGGAAATGAGCAGTTCTTC
>.|.|TRBJ2-5|TRBV19
CASSIGGSLGETQYF
TGTGCCAGTAGTATAGGGGGCAGTCTGGGAGAGACCCAGTACTTC
>.|.|TRBJ2-7|TRBV6-5
CASSQAHPIRYEQYF
TGTGCCAGCAGTCAGGCCCATCCGATCCGCTACGAGCAGTACTTC
>.|few|TRBJ1-3|TRBV12-5
CASGVTDRGNTIYF
TGTGCTAGTGGTGTGACAGACAGGGGAAACACCATATATTTT
>.|.|TRBJ2-7|TRBV7-6
CASSLGPHEQYF
TGTGCCAGCAGCTTAGGACCCCACGAGCAGTACTTC
>.|.|TRBJ2-7|TRBV15
CATSPARGGGYEQYF
TGTGCCACCAGCCCTGCCAGGGGGGGCGGGTACGAGCAGTACTTC
>TRBD1|.|TRBJ1-4|TRBV2
CASSGWDRGVPTNEKLFF
TGTGCCAGCAGTGGATGGGACAGGGGAGTGCCAACTAATGAAAAACTGTTTTTT
>TRBD1|.|TRBJ2-2|TRBV7-9
CASSPGTGNTGELFF
TGTGCCAGCAGCCCCGGGACAGGGAACACCGGGGAGCTGTTTTTT
>TRBD2|once|TRBJ2-1|TRBV5-4
CASSLMLAGGSVFNEQFF
TGTGCCAGCAGCTTGATGCTAGCGGGGGGGTCCGTCTTCAATGAGCAGTTCTTC
>.|.|TRBJ2-7|TRBV7-6
CASSLGGWGYEQYF
TGTGCCAGCAGCTTAGGGGGTTGGGGTTACGAGCAGTACTTC
>.|.|TRBJ1-1|TRBV5-1
CASSRADRNTEAFF
TGCGCCAGCAGCCGAGCGGACAGAAACACTGAAGCTTTCTTT
>TRBD1|.|TRBJ1-4|TRBV15
CATSRSTGTGGRTNEKLFF
TGTGCCACCAGCAGATCAACCGGAACAGGGGGGAGAACTAATGAAAAACTGTTTTTT
>.|.|TRBJ2-4|TRBV5-8
CASSFVIGAKNIQYF
TGTGCCAGCAGCTTCGTCATTGGGGCCAAAAACATTCAGTACTTC
>.|.|TRBJ2-3|TRBV7-2
CASSLTRPRTDTQYF
TGTGCCAGCAGCTTAACGCGGCCCCGCACAGATACGCAGTATTTT
>.|.|TRBJ1-6|TRBV27
CASSFVSSSSPLHF
TGTGCCAGCAGTTTTGTGTCTAGCAGTTCACCCCTCCACTTT
>.|.|TRBJ2-2|TRBV5-5
CASSFRWPTTGLAGELFF
TGTGCCAGCAGCTTTCGTTGGCCGACCACAGGGTTGGCCGGGGAGCTGTTTTTT
>.|.|TRBJ2-3|TRBV19
CASSIGPDTQYF
TGTGCCAGTAGTATAGGCCCAGATACGCAGTATTTT
>.|.|TRBJ1-3|TRBV5-8
CASSRGSEIGNTIYF
TGTGCCAGCAGCCGGGGGTCGGAGATAGGAAACACCATATATTTT
>TRBD1|once|TRBJ2-7|TRBV4-3
CASSRDRVSYEQYF
TGCGCCAGCAGCCGGGACAGGGTTTCCTACGAGCAGTACTTC
>.|once|TRBJ1-1|TRBV3-1/TRBV3-2
CASSQGTEAFF
TGTGCCAGCAGTCAAGGCACTGAAGCTTTCTTT
>TRBD2|.|TRBJ2-7|TRBV28
CASSEGLAGVPYEQYF
TGTGCCAGCAGTGAAGGACTAGCGGGGGTACCCTACGAGCAGTACTTC